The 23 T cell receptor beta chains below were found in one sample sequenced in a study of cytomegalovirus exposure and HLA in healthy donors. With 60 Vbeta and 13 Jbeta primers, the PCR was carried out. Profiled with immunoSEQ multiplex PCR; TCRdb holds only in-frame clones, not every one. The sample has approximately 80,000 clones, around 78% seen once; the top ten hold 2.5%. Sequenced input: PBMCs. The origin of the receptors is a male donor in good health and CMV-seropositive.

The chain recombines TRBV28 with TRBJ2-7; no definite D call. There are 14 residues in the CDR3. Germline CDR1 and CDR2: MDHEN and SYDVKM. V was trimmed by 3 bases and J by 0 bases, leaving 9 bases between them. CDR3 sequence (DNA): TGTGCCAGCAGTTTGATACGTAGCTCCTACGAGCAGTACTTC. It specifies CASSLIRSSYEQYF.

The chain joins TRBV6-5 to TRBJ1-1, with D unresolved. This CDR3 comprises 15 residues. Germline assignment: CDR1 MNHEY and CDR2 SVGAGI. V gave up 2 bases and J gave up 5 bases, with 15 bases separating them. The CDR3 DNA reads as TGTGCCAGCAGTTACCGCGAGGCGCGTCAAACTGAAGCTTTCTTT. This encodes CASSYREARQTEAFF.

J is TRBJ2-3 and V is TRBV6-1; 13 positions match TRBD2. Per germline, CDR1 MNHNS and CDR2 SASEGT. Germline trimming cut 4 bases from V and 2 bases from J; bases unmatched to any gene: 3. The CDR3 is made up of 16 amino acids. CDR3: CASSALAGGNTDTQYF. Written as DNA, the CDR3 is TGTGCCAGCAGTGCACTAGCGGGAGGGAACACAGATACGCAGTATTTT.

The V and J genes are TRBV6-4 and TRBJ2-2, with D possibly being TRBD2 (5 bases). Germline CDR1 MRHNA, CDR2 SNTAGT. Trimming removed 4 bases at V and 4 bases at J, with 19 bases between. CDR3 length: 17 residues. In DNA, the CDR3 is TGTGCCAGCAGTGCCCGGCCTAGGGAGACGGGCACCGGGGAGCTGTTTTTT. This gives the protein CASSARPRETGTGELFF.

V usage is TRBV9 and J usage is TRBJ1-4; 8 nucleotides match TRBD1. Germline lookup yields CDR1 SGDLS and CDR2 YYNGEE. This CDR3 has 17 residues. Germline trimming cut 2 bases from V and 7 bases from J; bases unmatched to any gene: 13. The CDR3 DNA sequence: TGTGCCAGCAGCGTCACCCCAGGGGGCTATGAGGGTGAAAAACTGTTTTTT. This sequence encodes CASSVTPGGYEGEKLFF.

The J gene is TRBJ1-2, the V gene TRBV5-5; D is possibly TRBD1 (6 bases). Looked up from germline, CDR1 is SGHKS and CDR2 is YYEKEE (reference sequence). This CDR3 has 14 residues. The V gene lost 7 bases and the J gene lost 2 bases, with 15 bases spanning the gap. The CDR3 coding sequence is TGTGCCAGCTCCGTCAGCGGGGGCAACTATGGCTACACCTTC. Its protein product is CASSVSGGNYGYTF.

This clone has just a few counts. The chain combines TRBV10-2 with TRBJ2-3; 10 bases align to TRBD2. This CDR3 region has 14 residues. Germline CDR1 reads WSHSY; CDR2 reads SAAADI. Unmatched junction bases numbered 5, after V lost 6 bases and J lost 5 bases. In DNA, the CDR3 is TGCGCCAGCAGAGCGGGAGGGCCTGGAGATACGCAGTATTTT. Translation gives CASRAGGPGDTQYF.

This CDR3 is CASSVPGGVYEQYF. The CDR3 DNA follows: TGTGCCAGCAGTGTTCCGGGAGGGGTCTACGAGCAGTACTTC. The V gene is TRBV28, the J gene TRBJ2-7; 8 nucleotides agree with TRBD2. The ends lost 5 bases at V and 3 bases at J; junction bases unmatched: 6. Germline V gene sequence: CDR1 MDHEN, CDR2 SYDVKM. This CDR3 contains 14 residues.

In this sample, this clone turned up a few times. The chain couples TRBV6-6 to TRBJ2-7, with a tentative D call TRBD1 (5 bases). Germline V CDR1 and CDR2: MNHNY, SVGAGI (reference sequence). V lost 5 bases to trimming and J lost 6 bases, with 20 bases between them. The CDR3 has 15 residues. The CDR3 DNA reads TGTGCCAGCAGTGACGGACACTGGAGTGTGGTCGAGCAGTACTTC. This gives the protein CASSDGHWSVVEQYF.

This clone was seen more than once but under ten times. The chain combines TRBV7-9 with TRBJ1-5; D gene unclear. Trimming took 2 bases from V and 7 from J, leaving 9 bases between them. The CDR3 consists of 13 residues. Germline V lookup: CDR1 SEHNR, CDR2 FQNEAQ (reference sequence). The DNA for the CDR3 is TGTGCCAGCAGCTTACAGGATGGACAGCCCCAGCATTTT. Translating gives CASSLQDGQPQHF.

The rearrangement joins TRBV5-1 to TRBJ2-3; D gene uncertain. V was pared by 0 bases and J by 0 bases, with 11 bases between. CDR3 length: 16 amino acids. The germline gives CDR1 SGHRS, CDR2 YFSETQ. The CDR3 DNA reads TGCGCCAGCAGCTTGGCTACGAAAACTAGCACAGATACGCAGTATTTT. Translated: CASSLATKTSTDTQYF. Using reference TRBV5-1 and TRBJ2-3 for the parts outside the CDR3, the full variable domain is KAGVTQTPRYLIKTRGQQVTLSCSPISGHRSVSWYQQTPGQGLQFLFEYFSETQRNKGNFPGRFSGRQFSNSRSEMNVSTLELGDSALYLCASSLATKTSTDTQYFGPGTRLTVL.

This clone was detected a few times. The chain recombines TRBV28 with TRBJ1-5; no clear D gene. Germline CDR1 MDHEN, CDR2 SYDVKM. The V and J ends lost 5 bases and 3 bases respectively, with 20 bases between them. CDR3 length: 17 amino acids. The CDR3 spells CASSPTNPLNSNQPQHF. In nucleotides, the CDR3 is TGTGCCAGCAGTCCGACAAACCCTCTTAACTCCAATCAGCCCCAGCATTTT.

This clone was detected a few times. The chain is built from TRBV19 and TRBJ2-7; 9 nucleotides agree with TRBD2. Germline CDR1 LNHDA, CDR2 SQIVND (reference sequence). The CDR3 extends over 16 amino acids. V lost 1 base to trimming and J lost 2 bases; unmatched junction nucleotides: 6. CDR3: CASSIALTSGPYEQYF. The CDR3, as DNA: TGTGCCAGTAGTATAGCCCTGACTAGCGGACCCTACGAGCAGTACTTC.

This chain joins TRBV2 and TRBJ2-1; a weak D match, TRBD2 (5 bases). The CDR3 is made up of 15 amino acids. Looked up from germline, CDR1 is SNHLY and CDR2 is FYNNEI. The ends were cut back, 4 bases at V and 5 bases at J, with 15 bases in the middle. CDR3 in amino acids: CASSADWGNNNEQFF. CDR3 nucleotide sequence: TGTGCCAGCAGTGCGGACTGGGGAAACAACAATGAGCAGTTCTTC.

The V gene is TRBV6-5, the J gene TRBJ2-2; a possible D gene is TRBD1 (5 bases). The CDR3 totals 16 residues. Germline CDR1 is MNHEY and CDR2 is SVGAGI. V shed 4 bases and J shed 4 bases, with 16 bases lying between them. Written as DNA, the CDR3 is TGTGCCAGCAGTTTCTTTCCAAGGGGCAGCACCGGGGAGCTGTTTTTT. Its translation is CASSFFPRGSTGELFF.

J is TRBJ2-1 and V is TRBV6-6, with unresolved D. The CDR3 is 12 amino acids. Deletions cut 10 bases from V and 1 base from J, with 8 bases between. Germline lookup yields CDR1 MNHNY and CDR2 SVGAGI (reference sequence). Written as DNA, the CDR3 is TGTGCCATCAACAAATCCTACAATGAGCAGTTCTTC. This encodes CAINKSYNEQFF.

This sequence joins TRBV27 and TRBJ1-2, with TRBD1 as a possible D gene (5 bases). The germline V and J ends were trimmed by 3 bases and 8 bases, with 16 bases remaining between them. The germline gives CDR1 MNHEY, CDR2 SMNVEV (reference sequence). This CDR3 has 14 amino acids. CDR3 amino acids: CASSLHQGAYGYTF. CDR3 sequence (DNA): TGTGCCAGCAGTTTGCACCAGGGCGCCTACGGCTACACCTTC.

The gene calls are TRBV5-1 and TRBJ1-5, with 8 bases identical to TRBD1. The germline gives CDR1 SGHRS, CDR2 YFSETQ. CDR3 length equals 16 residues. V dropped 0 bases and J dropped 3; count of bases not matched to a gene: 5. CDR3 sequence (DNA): TGCGCCAGCAGCTTGGCACCAGGGGGCCCCAATCAGCCCCAGCATTTT. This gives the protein CASSLAPGGPNQPQHF.

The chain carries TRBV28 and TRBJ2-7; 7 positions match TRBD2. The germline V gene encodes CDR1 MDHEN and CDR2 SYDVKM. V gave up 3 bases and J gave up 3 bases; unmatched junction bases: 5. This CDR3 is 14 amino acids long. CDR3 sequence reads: CASSFPAGDYEQYF. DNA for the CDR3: TGTGCCAGCAGTTTCCCCGCGGGAGACTACGAGCAGTACTTC.

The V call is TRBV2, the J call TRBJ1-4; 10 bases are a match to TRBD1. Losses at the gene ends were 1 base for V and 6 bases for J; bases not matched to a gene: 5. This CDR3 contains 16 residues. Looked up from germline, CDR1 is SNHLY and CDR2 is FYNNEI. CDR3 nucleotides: TGTGCCAGCAGTGAAGTAGGGGGACAGGGGTATGAAAAACTGTTTTTT. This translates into CASSEVGGQGYEKLFF.

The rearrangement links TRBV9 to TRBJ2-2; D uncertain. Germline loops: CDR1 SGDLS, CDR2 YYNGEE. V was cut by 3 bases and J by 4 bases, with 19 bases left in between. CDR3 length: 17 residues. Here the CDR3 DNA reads TGTGCCAGCAGCGCCCCTCGAGGAGAGCACCGCACCGGGGAGCTGTTTTTT. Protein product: CASSAPRGEHRTGELFF.

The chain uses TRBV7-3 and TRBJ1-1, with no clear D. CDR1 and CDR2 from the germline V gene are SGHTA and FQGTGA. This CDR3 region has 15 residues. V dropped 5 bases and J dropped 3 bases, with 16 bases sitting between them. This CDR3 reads CASSLGPLGDTEAFF. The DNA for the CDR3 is TGTGCCAGCAGCCTCGGGCCTCTCGGGGACACTGAAGCTTTCTTT.

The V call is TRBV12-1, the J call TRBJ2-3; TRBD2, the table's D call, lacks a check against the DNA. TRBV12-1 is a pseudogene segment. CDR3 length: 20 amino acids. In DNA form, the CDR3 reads TGTGCCAGCAGCTTTACCTCCACCGGGACTAGCGGGAGGGCGACAGATACGCAGTATTTT. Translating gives CASSFTSTGTSGRATDTQYF.